This T cell receptor beta chain was profiled in a study of CD8+ T cells in alopecia areata. Study-wide background: Scoring treated patients' severity relied on the percentage of scalp area affected.

J was trimmed by 0 bases and V by 5 bases; bases with no gene match: 3. Germline loops: CDR1 SGHVS, CDR2 FQNEAQ. The CDR3 extends over 17 amino acids. Sequencing used cDNA as its template, made by extracting RNA and reverse transcribing it. Profiled with immunoSEQ multiplex PCR; TCRdb holds only in-frame clones, not every one. Of about 210,000 clones listed, 64% are singletons. The sample's treatment: oral pan-JAK inhibitor, 5-10 mg twice daily. This clone appeared a few times. This chain joins TRBV7-8 and TRBJ2-5; 16 bases align to TRBD2. The TCR was taken from a human donor with alopecia areata. This sample comprised CD4+ T cells sorted from blood, obtained at week 4, from a patient treated with tofacitinib. The CDR3 here is CASSAGLAGGNQETQYF. The CDR3 bases are TGTGCCAGCAGCGCGGGACTAGCGGGGGGGAACCAAGAGACCCAGTACTTC.